The rows below give T cell receptor beta chains drawn from one sample of a study of cytomegalovirus exposure and HLA in healthy donors. The table came from immunoSEQ multiplex PCR; TCRdb's copy has only in-frame clones and leaves some out. The table has 150,000 to 200,000 clones, over 70% seen once. Source material: PBMCs. Every receptor here comes from a man under 40 in good health and CMV-seropositive. The CDR3 runs from the conserved cysteine through the conserved F or W. A D gene is named only where the DNA matches it firmly. The size of a clone is reported for some rows only, either as once, few or many, or as a class for expanded clones.

TRBD2,14,NA,TRBJ2-7,TRBV6-6,CASSFQAGPHEQYF,TGTGCCAGCAGTTTTCAAGCGGGACCGCACGAGCAGTACTTC
TRBD1,15,NA,TRBJ2-7,TRBV10-3,CAIRPGTGSGNEQYF,TGTGCCATCAGACCCGGGACAGGGAGCGGGAACGAGCAGTACTTC
NA,13,few,TRBJ1-1,TRBV6-5,CASSYSGGAEAFF,TGTGCCAGCAGTTACTCGGGGGGGGCTGAAGCTTTCTTT
NA,13,NA,TRBJ1-1,TRBV14,CASSQVRNTEAFF,TGTGCCAGCAGCCAAGTTCGGAACACTGAAGCTTTCTTT
NA,12,NA,TRBJ2-1,TRBV7-8,CVVGGWDNEQFF,TGTGTGGTCGGGGGATGGGACAATGAGCAGTTCTTC
NA,16,NA,TRBJ2-1,TRBV23-1,CASSQYSGHSYNEQFF,TGCGCCAGCAGTCAATATAGCGGTCACTCCTACAATGAGCAGTTCTTC
NA,13,NA,TRBJ2-7,TRBV2,CASRPRDSYEQYF,TGTGCCAGCCGACCCAGGGACTCCTACGAGCAGTACTTC
NA,14,NA,TRBJ2-7,TRBV13,CASSLAGVRYEQYF,TGTGCCAGCAGCTTAGCAGGGGTTCGCTACGAGCAGTACTTC
TRBD2,16,NA,TRBJ2-1,TRBV5-1,CASSPNSGGANNEQFF,TGCGCCAGCAGCCCGAATAGCGGGGGGGCTAACAATGAGCAGTTCTTC
TRBD1,16,once,TRBJ1-6,TRBV25-1,CASSEWGTGKNSPLHF,TGTGCCAGCAGTGAATGGGGGACAGGGAAGAATTCACCCCTCCACTTT
NA,15,NA,TRBJ2-3,TRBV4-1,CASSAWALATDTQYF,TGCGCCAGCAGCGCCTGGGCCTTAGCGACAGATACGCAGTATTTT
NA,16,few,TRBJ2-1,TRBV9,CASSVSGRGGYNEQFF,TGTGCCAGCAGCGTCAGCGGCCGCGGCGGCTACAATGAGCAGTTCTTC